The next 9 T cell receptor beta chains were all read from a single sample in a study of cytomegalovirus exposure and HLA in healthy donors. Here immunoSEQ multiplex PCR was the method, and the copy in TCRdb shows in-frame clones only, minus some. The repertoire holds more than 55,000 clones, with about nine tenths as singletons. The sequencing input was PBMCs. These receptors were obtained from a man between 18 and 29 years old in good health and CMV-seronegative.

V and J are TRBV7-9 and TRBJ2-5; 7 bases are a match to TRBD1. The CDR3 spans 15 residues. The germline V gene encodes CDR1 SEHNR and CDR2 FQNEAQ (reference sequence). Trimming at V came to 6 bases and at J to 4 bases, leaving 11 bases not matched to a gene. The CDR3 sequence: CASRTIRGSGETQYF. CDR3 bases: TGTGCCAGCAGGACAATCAGGGGGTCCGGAGAGACCCAGTACTTC.

This rearrangement joins TRBV6-5 to TRBJ2-7; 9 bases are shared with TRBD1. The CDR3 is made up of 15 amino acids. V lost 4 bases and J lost 4; bases outside the gene matches: 8. The germline V gene has CDR1 MNHEY and CDR2 SVGAGI. The chain's CDR3 is CASSFPGQGRYEQYF. Written as DNA, the CDR3 is TGTGCCAGCAGTTTTCCGGGACAGGGTCGGTACGAGCAGTACTTC.

This sequence joins TRBV10-2 and TRBJ2-3; TRBD2 matches 11 bases. Trimming removed 8 bases from V and 4 bases from J; junction bases left unmatched: 20. The CDR3 has 19 amino acids. Germline V gene sequence: CDR1 WSHSY, CDR2 SAAADI. CDR3 coding DNA: TGCGCCAGCCCTGGACTAGCGGGTAGCACGGACCCATGGGCAGATACGCAGTATTTT. It codes for CASPGLAGSTDPWADTQYF.

This chain joins TRBV5-1 and TRBJ1-4; 7 bases align to TRBD1. Germline CDR1 SGHRS, CDR2 YFSETQ. The length of the CDR3 is 14 residues. The ends lost 4 bases at V and 7 bases at J; junction bases unmatched: 7. In nucleotides, the CDR3 is TGCGCCAGCAGCCTCAGGGGGGTTGGTGAAAAACTGTTTTTT. Translation gives CASSLRGVGEKLFF.

This chain links TRBV2 with TRBJ2-3, with 8 bases lining up with TRBD1. The CDR3 extends over 14 amino acids. Germline V gene data show CDR1 as SNHLY and CDR2 as FYNNEI. J gave up 4 bases and V 7 bases, and 7 bases lay outside the gene matches. CDR3 in amino acids: CASMDRDGADTQYF. CDR3 DNA sequence: TGTGCCAGCATGGACAGGGATGGTGCAGATACGCAGTATTTT. The full variable domain, in which reference TRBV2 and TRBJ2-3 provide the parts outside the CDR3, is EPEVTQTPSHQVTQMGQEVILRCVPISNHLYFYWYRQILGQKVEFLVSFYNNEISEKSEIFDDQFSVERPDGSNFTLKIRSTKLEDSAMYFCASMDRDGADTQYFGPGTRLTVL.

In this sample, this clone turned up once. The V call is TRBV30, the J call TRBJ2-7; the match to TRBD2 covers 8 bases. V lost 4 bases to trimming and J lost 3 bases; unmatched junction nucleotides: 11. The CDR3 spans 15 residues. The germline V gene has CDR1 GTSNPN and CDR2 SVGIG (reference sequence). In DNA, the CDR3 is TGTGCCTGGAAATGGCTTACTAGCGGCAGCTACGAGCAGTACTTC. This encodes CAWKWLTSGSYEQYF. Variable domain in full (rest from reference TRBV30 and TRBJ2-7): SQTIHQWPATLVQPVGSPLSLECTVEGTSNPNLYWYRQAAGRGLQLLFYSVGIGQISSEVPQNLSASRPQDRQFILSSKKLLLSDSGFYLCAWKWLTSGSYEQYFGPGTRLTVT.

V and J are TRBV6-1 and TRBJ1-5; D may be TRBD1 (6 bases). The CDR3 totals 14 residues. Germline V gives CDR1 MNHNS, CDR2 SASEGT. Trimming stripped 5 bases from V and 7 bases from J, with 15 bases between. The DNA of the CDR3 is TGTGCCAGCAGTAAACAGGGTAAACGGCAGCCCCAGCATTTT. Protein sequence: CASSKQGKRQPQHF.

The chain employs TRBV7-3 and TRBJ2-3, with D possibly TRBD1 on 6 matching bases. Trimming removed 3 bases at V and 0 bases at J, with 7 bases between. CDR3 size: 14 residues. Germline V lookup: CDR1 SGHTA, CDR2 FQGTGA. CDR3 amino acids: CASSLDRSTDTQYF. The CDR3 nucleotides are TGTGCCAGCAGCTTGGACAGAAGCACAGATACGCAGTATTTT.

The V call is TRBV7-9, the J call TRBJ2-1; D possibly corresponds to TRBD2 (5 bases). Trimming removed 5 bases at V and 0 bases at J, with 11 bases between. Germline loops: CDR1 SEHNR, CDR2 FQNEAQ (reference sequence). This CDR3 has 15 residues. CDR3 in DNA: TGTGCCAGCAGCCCATCGGGGAGCTCCTACAATGAGCAGTTCTTC. Amino acids: CASSPSGSSYNEQFF. The whole variable domain, filled in from reference TRBV7-9 and TRBJ2-1, reads DTGVSQNPRHKITKRGQNVTFRCDPISEHNRLYWYRQTLGQGPEFLTYFQNEAQLEKSRLLSDRFSAERPKGSFSTLEIQRTEQGDSAMYLCASSPSGSSYNEQFFGPGTRLTVL.